A single sample is the source of the 28 T cell receptor beta chains below, sequenced in a study of OX40 agonist ivuxolimab in advanced cancers. The table came from immunoSEQ multiplex PCR; TCRdb's copy has only in-frame clones and leaves some out. Among tens of thousands of clones listed, 87% were seen once. The specimen was CD4+ or CD8+ T cells sorted from blood, collected in a trial of the OX40 agonist ivuxolimab. The source of these receptors is an adult with an advanced solid tumor such as melanoma, head and neck, liver or kidney cancer.

This clone was detected only once. V and J are TRBV6-1 and TRBJ2-3; TRBD1 aligns across 7 bases. The ends lost 5 bases at V and 0 bases at J; junction bases unmatched: 2. Germline CDR1 is MNHNS and CDR2 is SASEGT. This CDR3 is built from 14 residues. CDR3 protein: CASSRQGSTDTQYF. CDR3 sequence (DNA): TGTGCCAGCAGTAGACAGGGAAGCACAGATACGCAGTATTTT.

This clone was seen only once. The chain links TRBV2 to TRBJ1-1, with 9 bases that match TRBD1. J gave up 0 bases and V 5 bases, and 4 bases lay outside the gene matches. Germline-derived CDR1 and CDR2 are SNHLY and FYNNEI. CDR3 length equals 15 residues. CDR3 DNA sequence: TGTGCCAGCAGTCAAGGGACAGGGATGAACACTGAAGCTTTCTTT. It specifies CASSQGTGMNTEAFF.

The gene calls are TRBV5-4 and TRBJ2-7; a weak D match, TRBD2 (6 bases). V lost 0 bases and J lost 0, with 13 bases in between. Germline V gene sequence: CDR1 SGHNT, CDR2 YYREEE (reference sequence). There are 16 residues in the CDR3. This chain's CDR3 is CASSLAVSGTSYEQYF. CDR3 in DNA: TGTGCCAGCAGCTTGGCCGTTAGCGGTACCTCCTACGAGCAGTACTTC.

This clone was seen once. The chain joins TRBV7-9 to TRBJ2-3, with D perhaps TRBD2 (6 bases). Germline V lookup: CDR1 SEHNR, CDR2 FQNEAQ (reference sequence). Trimming removed 2 bases at V and 6 bases at J, with 15 bases between. The CDR3 contains 15 residues. The CDR3 sequence: CASSLLAFGHDTQYF. The DNA of the CDR3 is TGTGCCAGCAGCTTACTAGCGTTTGGGCATGATACGCAGTATTTT.

Only a few counts were recorded for this clone. The chain uses TRBV5-1 and TRBJ1-5; 7 nucleotides match TRBD1. This CDR3 has 13 residues. CDR1 and CDR2 (germline): SGHRS, YFSETQ. The junction had 2 bases not matched to a gene; V was cut back by 4 bases and J by 4 bases. CDR3 residues: CASSGGQNQPQHF. The DNA for the CDR3 is TGCGCCAGCAGCGGGGGACAGAATCAGCCCCAGCATTTT.

The chain couples TRBV5-6 to TRBJ1-2, with D perhaps TRBD1 (5 bases). The CDR3 length is 14 residues. Per germline, CDR1 SGHDT and CDR2 YYEEEE. V lost 1 base, J lost 2 bases, and 9 bases lay in between. The CDR3 coding sequence is TGTGCCAGCAGCTTGATGTCAGGGAACTATGGCTACACCTTC. Translated: CASSLMSGNYGYTF.

CDR3 sequence (DNA): TGCGCCAGGACCACGGCTAGCACAGATACGCAGTATTTT. Amino acids: CARTTASTDTQYF. The chain has TRBV5-1 and TRBJ2-3, with no clear D. This CDR3 spans 13 amino acids. The V end was cut by 8 bases, the J end by 0 bases, with 10 bases between. In germline, CDR1 is SGHRS, CDR2 YFSETQ.

This clone was seen just once. This chain connects TRBV28 to TRBJ2-7; D unclear. From germline, CDR1 is MDHEN and CDR2 SYDVKM. The V end lost 5 bases, the J end lost 2 bases, and 13 bases lay between the germline ends. The CDR3 contains 14 residues. CDR3 nucleotides: TGTGCCAGCAGTCCCCGATTGAGACCCTACGAGCAGTACTTC. As protein: CASSPRLRPYEQYF.

J is TRBJ2-1 and V is TRBV28; weak D call: TRBD2 (6 bases). The V gene's germline CDR1 is MDHEN and CDR2 SYDVKM. This CDR3 is 15 amino acids long. Trimming shortened V by 2 bases and J by 8 bases, and 16 bases separated the two germline ends. CDR3: CASSLGASGSDEQFF. The DNA for the CDR3 is TGTGCCAGCAGTTTAGGAGCCAGCGGGTCGGATGAGCAGTTCTTC.

The V gene is TRBV9, the J gene TRBJ2-2; 9 bases match TRBD1. The germline V gene has CDR1 SGDLS and CDR2 YYNGEE. V lost 3 bases and J lost 5; bases outside the gene matches: 5. The CDR3 runs 15 residues. The DNA for the CDR3 is TGTGCCAGCAGCGCACAGGGGGCGAGTACCGGGGAGCTGTTTTTT. Translated, it gives CASSAQGASTGELFF. Together with reference TRBV9 and TRBJ2-2, the CDR3 gives the full variable domain: DSGVTQTPKHLITATGQRVTLRCSPRSGDLSVYWYQQSLDQGLQFLIQYYNGEERAKGNILERFSAQQFPDLHSELNLSSLELGDSALYFCASSAQGASTGELFFGEGSRLTVL.

The J gene is TRBJ2-7, the V gene TRBV19; TRBD2 aligns across 11 bases. Trimming removed 5 bases from V and 3 bases from J; junction bases left unmatched: 6. The CDR3 runs to 15 residues. Per germline, CDR1 LNHDA and CDR2 SQIVND (reference sequence). Here the CDR3 DNA reads TGTGCCAGTAGTCCCCCTAGCGGGAGGATCTACGAGCAGTACTTC. Protein product: CASSPPSGRIYEQYF.

This clone was seen only a few times. The V and J genes are TRBV12-5 and TRBJ1-3; maybe TRBD1 (5 bases). The V end lost 4 bases, the J end lost 2 bases, and 18 bases lay between the germline ends. The germline CDR1 and CDR2 sequences are LGHNT and FRNRAP. This CDR3 has 17 residues. The CDR3 nucleotides read TGTGCTAGTGGTTCACCCAGTTGGGGGGTGGCTGGAAACACCATATATTTT. Residues: CASGSPSWGVAGNTIYF.

This clone has just one count. V gene TRBV20-1 combines with J gene TRBJ2-7, with 7 bases lining up with TRBD1. V lost 6 bases and J lost 5; bases outside the gene matches: 4. The length of the CDR3 is 11 residues. CDR1 DFQATT and CDR2 SNEGSKA come from the germline V gene (reference sequence). The CDR3 DNA reads TGCAGTGCCTTAGGGACAGACGAGCAGTACTTC. Protein sequence: CSALGTDEQYF.

The table lists this clone with a count of one. The rearrangement links TRBV27 to TRBJ2-1, with TRBD2 matching over 11 bases. J was trimmed by 5 bases and V by 6 bases; bases with no gene match: 3. CDR3 size: 14 residues. The germline CDR1 and CDR2 sequences are MNHEY and SMNVEV (reference sequence). DNA of the CDR3: TGTGCCAGCAGACGACTAGCGGGGAACAATGAGCAGTTCTTC. Translating it yields CASRRLAGNNEQFF.

This chain links TRBV6-6 with TRBJ2-4; D not certain. There are 13 residues in the CDR3. Between the trimmed V and J ends, which lost 5 bases and 9 bases, there was a span of 14 bases. Germline CDR1 MNHNY, CDR2 SVGAGI (reference sequence). The CDR3 protein is CASSANEPRIQYF. CDR3 coding DNA: TGTGCCAGCAGTGCAAATGAACCGCGCATTCAGTACTTC.

The chain carries TRBV7-2 and TRBJ2-3, with D perhaps matching TRBD1 (5 bases). Trimming pared 5 bases from V and 0 bases from J, leaving 15 bases between. CDR1 SGHTA and CDR2 FQGNSA come from the germline V gene. The CDR3 loop spans 16 amino acids. The CDR3 DNA reads TGTGCCAGCAGCCCGAGACAGCAGAGTAGCACAGATACGCAGTATTTT. Protein product: CASSPRQQSSTDTQYF.

The rearrangement links TRBV11-2 to TRBJ1-1, with unresolved D. Germline CDR1 reads SGHAT; CDR2 reads FQNNGV. V was clipped by 1 base and J by 1 base, with 4 bases between them. This CDR3 has 13 residues. The CDR3 loop reads CASSLGGNTEAFF. DNA for the CDR3: TGTGCCAGCAGCTTAGGGGGGAACACTGAAGCTTTCTTT. The entire variable domain, with the rest obtained from reference TRBV11-2 and TRBJ1-1, is as follows: EAGVAQSPRYKIIEKRQSVAFWCNPISGHATLYWYQQILGQGPKLLIQFQNNGVVDDSQLPKDRFSAERLKGVDSTLKIQPAKLEDSAVYLCASSLGGNTEAFFGQGTRLTVV.

The chain carries TRBV5-4 and TRBJ2-3; tentatively, D is TRBD2 (5 bases). The CDR3 length is 16 residues. Per the germline V gene, CDR1 is SGHNT and CDR2 is YYREEE (reference sequence). With 4 bases removed from V and 0 bases from J, the gap between germline ends came to 15 bases. CDR3 DNA sequence: TGTGCCAGCAGCGGGAAGGACTCACAAAGCACAGATACGCAGTATTTT. Its protein is CASSGKDSQSTDTQYF.

The gene calls are TRBV5-4 and TRBJ2-7; perhaps TRBD2 as D (6 bases). The ends were cut back, 4 bases at V and 3 bases at J, with 11 bases in the middle. The CDR3 extends over 13 amino acids. The germline V gene encodes CDR1 SGHNT and CDR2 YYREEE (reference sequence). The CDR3, as DNA: TGTGCCAGCAGCCCGCTAGCGAGCTACGAGCAGTACTTC. Translated: CASSPLASYEQYF. The full variable domain, completed using reference TRBV5-4 and TRBJ2-7, is ETGVTQSPTHLIKTRGQQVTLRCSSQSGHNTVSWYQQALGQGPQFIFQYYREEENGRGNFPPRFSGLQFPNYSSELNVNALELDDSALYLCASSPLASYEQYFGPGTRLTVT.

The rearrangement uses TRBV4-3 and TRBJ2-1; the D gene is possibly TRBD2 (5 bases). The V end was cut by 2 bases, the J end by 5 bases, with 13 bases between. The CDR3 loop spans 15 amino acids. Per the germline V gene, CDR1 is LGHNA and CDR2 is YSLEER. CDR3: CASSQNPLRDNEQFF. The CDR3 region has the DNA TGCGCCAGCAGCCAAAATCCCTTGAGGGACAATGAGCAGTTCTTC.

The chain combines TRBV7-2 with TRBJ2-7; possibly TRBD2 for D (6 bases). CDR3 length: 14 amino acids. Trimming shortened V by 0 bases and J by 2 bases, and 8 bases separated the two germline ends. Germline CDR1 SGHTA, CDR2 FQGNSA. This chain's CDR3 is CASSLAPGAYEQYF. The CDR3 coding sequence is TGTGCCAGCAGCTTAGCGCCGGGGGCCTACGAGCAGTACTTC.

The CDR3: CASSHRGGLVGNEQFF. As DNA, the CDR3 is TGTGCCAGCAGCCACCGTGGGGGACTAGTGGGCAATGAGCAGTTCTTC. The chain recombines TRBV7-8 with TRBJ2-1; 8 bases fit TRBD2. The CDR3 spans 16 residues. V lost 5 bases to trimming and J lost 6 bases; unmatched junction nucleotides: 12. Germline CDR1 is SGHVS and CDR2 is FQNEAQ.

This chain connects TRBV4-1 to TRBJ1-3; a possible D gene is TRBD1 (6 bases). Germline V gene sequence: CDR1 MGHRA, CDR2 YSYEKL. This CDR3 region has 17 residues. Trimming took 1 base from V and 1 from J, leaving 14 bases between them. The CDR3 bases are TGCGCCAGCAGCCAAGGGTGGGGGGCGACGTCTGGAAACACCATATATTTT. It encodes CASSQGWGATSGNTIYF.

The chain joins TRBV12-5 to TRBJ2-1; D remains ambiguous. Germline-derived CDR1 and CDR2 are LGHNT and FRNRAP. The CDR3 has 11 amino acids. With 3 bases removed from V and 5 bases from J, the gap between germline ends came to 2 bases. Written as DNA, the CDR3 is TGTGCTAGTGGTTTAAACAATGAGCAGTTCTTC. Encoded protein: CASGLNNEQFF.

This clone was seen only a few times. The DNA of the CDR3 is TGTGCCAGCACCCCTGGGGTCAGGGAAAGATACAATGAGCAGTTCTTC. Translation: CASTPGVRERYNEQFF. The V gene is TRBV11-3, the J gene TRBJ2-1, with D possibly matching TRBD1 (5 bases). From germline, CDR1 is SGHNT and CDR2 YENEEA. The CDR3 consists of 16 residues. The ends were cut back, 7 bases at V and 4 bases at J, with 20 bases in the middle.

The rearrangement links TRBV5-1 to TRBJ2-2; the match to TRBD2 covers 16 bases. The CDR3 is 17 amino acids. Germline CDR1 SGHRS, CDR2 YFSETQ. The ends lost 3 bases at V and 5 bases at J; junction bases unmatched: 4. As DNA, the CDR3 is TGCGCCAGCAGCTGGGGACTAGCGGGAGGGCCGACCGGGGAGCTGTTTTTT. It codes for CASSWGLAGGPTGELFF.

The V call is TRBV19, the J call TRBJ2-3; D is possibly TRBD2 (5 bases). The CDR3 loop spans 14 amino acids. Trimming took 5 bases from V and 0 from J, leaving 9 bases between them. Germline-derived CDR1 and CDR2 are LNHDA and SQIVND (reference sequence). The CDR3 sequence: CASSWGASTDTQYF. DNA for the CDR3: TGTGCCAGTAGTTGGGGAGCTAGCACAGATACGCAGTATTTT.

This clone was recorded a few times. The rearrangement joins TRBV27 to TRBJ2-2; TRBD1 is a possible D gene (6 bases). Germline V lookup: CDR1 MNHEY, CDR2 SMNVEV (reference sequence). V lost 6 bases and J lost 5, with 13 bases in between. The CDR3 totals 14 residues. The CDR3 is CASRPGQATGELFF. The DNA for the CDR3 is TGTGCCAGCAGACCGGGACAAGCTACCGGGGAGCTGTTTTTT.